The present T cell receptor (beta chain) was sequenced within a study of cytomegalovirus exposure and HLA in healthy donors. Study-level points and caveats: Cytomegalovirus association was assigned to about 150 TCR beta chains. Under in vitro conditions, a few CMV-associated chains were confirmed as specific for CMV antigens. In a later analysis, first-cohort TCR clusters were found to tend to co-occur in the 120 validation repertoires.

Assay used: immunoSEQ multiplex PCR; TCRdb lists only in-frame clones, some missing. This table has fewer than 120,000 clones, roughly 90% appearing once. Germline assignment: CDR1 SGHDN and CDR2 FVKESK. Trimming pared 4 bases from V and 4 bases from J, leaving 16 bases between. The CDR3 spans 15 residues. From the approximately 110-subject validation cohort, which was separate from the roughly 670-subject first cohort, the donors were drawn. Concerning this clone itself: What it binds is not known.

The receptor comes from a woman aged 25 to 39 in good health and CMV-seropositive. The source material was PBMCs. The genes are TRBV14 and TRBJ1-2; TRBD1 is a possible D gene (6 bases). Here the CDR3 reads CASSPVQGTPYGYTF. The CDR3 DNA follows: TGTGCCAGCAGCCCGGTCCAGGGGACCCCCTATGGCTACACCTTC. Full variable domain (remainder filled in from reference TRBV14 and TRBJ1-2): EAGVTQFPSHSVIEKGQTVTLRCDPISGHDNLYWYRRVMGKEIKFLLHFVKESKQDESGMPNNRFLAERTGGTYSTLKVQPAELEDSGVYFCASSPVQGTPYGYTFGSGTRLTVV.